The subject of this entry is one TCR beta chain. Template switching added UMIs carrying a 6-nucleotide sample barcode. TCRdb reprocessed the 5' RACE reads; each CDR3 protein has one entry and no DNA is given. This repertoire includes nearly 450,000 distinct CDR3 sequences. The CDR3 spans 15 residues. CDR1 and CDR2 (germline): SGHDT, YYEEEE. These data come from a study of monozygotic twins with inflammatory bowel disease. The origin of this receptor is a human donor with ulcerative colitis or Crohn's disease, or a healthy co-twin of an affected twin (not recorded which). Sequencing used blood. The rearrangement links TRBV5-6 to TRBJ2-1; the D gene TCRdb calls, TRBD1, cannot be checked with no DNA. The CDR3 sequence: CASSFGGHTYNEQFF. Drawing the rest from reference TRBV5-6 and TRBJ2-1, the complete variable domain is DAGVTQSPTHLIKTRGQQVTLRCSPKSGHDTVSWYQQALGQGPQFIFQYYEEEERQRGNFPDRFSGHQFPNYSSELNVNALLLGDSALYLCASSFGGHTYNEQFFGPGTRLTVL.